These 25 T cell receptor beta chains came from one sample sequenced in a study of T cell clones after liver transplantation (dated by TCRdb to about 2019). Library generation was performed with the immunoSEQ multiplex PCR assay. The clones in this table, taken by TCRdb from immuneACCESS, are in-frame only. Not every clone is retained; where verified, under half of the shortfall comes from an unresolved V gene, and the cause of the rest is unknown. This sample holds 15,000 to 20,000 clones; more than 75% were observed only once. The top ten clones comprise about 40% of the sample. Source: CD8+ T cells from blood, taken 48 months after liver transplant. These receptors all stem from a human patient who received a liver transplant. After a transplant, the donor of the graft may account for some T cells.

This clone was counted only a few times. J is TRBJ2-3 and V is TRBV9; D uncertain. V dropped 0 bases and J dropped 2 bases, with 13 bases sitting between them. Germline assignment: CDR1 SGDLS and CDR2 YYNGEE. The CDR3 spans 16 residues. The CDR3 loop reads CASSVDSAPLTDTQYF. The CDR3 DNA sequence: TGTGCCAGCAGCGTAGATTCGGCGCCCCTCACAGATACGCAGTATTTT.

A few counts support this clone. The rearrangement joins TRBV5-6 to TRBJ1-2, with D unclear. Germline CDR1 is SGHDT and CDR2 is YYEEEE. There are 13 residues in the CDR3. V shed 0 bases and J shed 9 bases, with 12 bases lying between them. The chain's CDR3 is CASSLEGGKRYTF. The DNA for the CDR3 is TGTGCCAGCAGCTTGGAAGGAGGAAAGCGCTACACCTTC.

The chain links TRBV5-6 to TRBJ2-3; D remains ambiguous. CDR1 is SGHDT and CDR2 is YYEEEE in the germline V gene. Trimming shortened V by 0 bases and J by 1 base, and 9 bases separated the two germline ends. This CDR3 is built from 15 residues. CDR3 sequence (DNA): TGTGCCAGCAGCTTGGGTGTGGTGGGCACAGATACGCAGTATTTT. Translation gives CASSLGVVGTDTQYF.

The CDR3 sequence is CASRETSAGVYEQYF. DNA of the CDR3: TGTGCCAGCAGGGAGACTTCAGCGGGAGTCTACGAGCAGTACTTC. The chain uses TRBV6-5 and TRBJ2-7, with 8 bases that match TRBD2. The CDR3 runs to 15 residues. The ends lost 6 bases at V and 3 bases at J; junction bases unmatched: 10. CDR1 and CDR2 (germline): MNHEY, SVGAGI.

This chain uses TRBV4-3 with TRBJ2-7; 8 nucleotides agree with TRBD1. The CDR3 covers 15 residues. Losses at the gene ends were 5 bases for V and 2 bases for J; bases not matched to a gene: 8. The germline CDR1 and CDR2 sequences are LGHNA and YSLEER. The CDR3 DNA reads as TGCGCCAGCAGCTTCCGGGACAGGAGTACCTACGAGCAGTACTTC. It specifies CASSFRDRSTYEQYF.

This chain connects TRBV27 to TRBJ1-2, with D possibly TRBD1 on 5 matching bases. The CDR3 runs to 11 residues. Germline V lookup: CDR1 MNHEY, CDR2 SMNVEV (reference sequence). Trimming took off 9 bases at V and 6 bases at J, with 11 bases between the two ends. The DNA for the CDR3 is TGTGCCAGTACTGGGGGGAATGGCTACACCTTC. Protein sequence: CASTGGNGYTF.

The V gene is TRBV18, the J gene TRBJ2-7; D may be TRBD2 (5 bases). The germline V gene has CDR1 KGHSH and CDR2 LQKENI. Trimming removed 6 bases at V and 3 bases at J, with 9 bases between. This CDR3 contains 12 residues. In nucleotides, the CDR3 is TGTGCCAGCTCGCCCACTAGCTACGAGCAGTACTTC. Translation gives CASSPTSYEQYF.

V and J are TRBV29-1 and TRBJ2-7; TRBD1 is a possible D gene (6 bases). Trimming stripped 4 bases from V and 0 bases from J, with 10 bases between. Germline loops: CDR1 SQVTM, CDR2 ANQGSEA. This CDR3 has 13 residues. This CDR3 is CSVVDRSSYEQYF. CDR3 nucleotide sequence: TGCAGCGTTGTCGACAGGAGCTCCTACGAGCAGTACTTC.

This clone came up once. The CDR3: CASSQEEGAGYGYTF. The DNA for the CDR3 is TGTGCCAGCAGCCAAGAAGAGGGGGCCGGCTATGGCTACACCTTC. The chain joins TRBV14 to TRBJ1-2; 7 nucleotides agree with TRBD1. Germline lookup yields CDR1 SGHDN and CDR2 FVKESK. The CDR3 is 15 residues long. The ends lost 0 bases at V and 4 bases at J; junction bases unmatched: 5.

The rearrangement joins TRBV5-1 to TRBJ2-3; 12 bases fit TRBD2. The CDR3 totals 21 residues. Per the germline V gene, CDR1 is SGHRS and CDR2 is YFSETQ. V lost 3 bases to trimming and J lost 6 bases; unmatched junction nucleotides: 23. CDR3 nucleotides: TGCGCCAGCAGCTACTCCCCAGACAGGGAGCTAGCGGGAGGGCCAGTGGATACGCAGTATTTT. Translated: CASSYSPDRELAGGPVDTQYF.

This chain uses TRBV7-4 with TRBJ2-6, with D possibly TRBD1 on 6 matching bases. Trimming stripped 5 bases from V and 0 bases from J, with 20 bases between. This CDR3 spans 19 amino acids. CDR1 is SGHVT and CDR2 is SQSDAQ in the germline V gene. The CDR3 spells CASSPNSGQTSSGANVLTF. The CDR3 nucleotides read TGTGCCAGCAGCCCCAATTCCGGACAGACATCCTCTGGGGCCAACGTCCTGACTTTC.

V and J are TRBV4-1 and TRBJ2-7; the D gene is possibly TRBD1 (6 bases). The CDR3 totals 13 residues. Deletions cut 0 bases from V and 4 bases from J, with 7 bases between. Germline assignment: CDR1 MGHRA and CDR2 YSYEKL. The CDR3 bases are TGCGCCAGCAGCCAAGAGGGGGCGTACGAGCAGTACTTC. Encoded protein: CASSQEGAYEQYF.

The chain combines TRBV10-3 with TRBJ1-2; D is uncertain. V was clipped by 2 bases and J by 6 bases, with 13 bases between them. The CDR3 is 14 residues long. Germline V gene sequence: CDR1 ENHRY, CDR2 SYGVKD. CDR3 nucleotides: TGTGCCATCAGTGAGGGGAGGGAAGTGGATGGCTACACCTTC. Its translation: CAISEGREVDGYTF.

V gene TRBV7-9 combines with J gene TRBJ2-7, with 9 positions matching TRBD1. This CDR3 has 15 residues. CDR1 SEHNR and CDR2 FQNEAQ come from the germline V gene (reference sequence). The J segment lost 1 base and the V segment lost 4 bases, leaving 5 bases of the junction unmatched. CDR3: CASSSSGTGSYEQYF. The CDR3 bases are TGTGCCAGCAGCTCCTCCGGGACAGGGTCCTACGAGCAGTACTTC.

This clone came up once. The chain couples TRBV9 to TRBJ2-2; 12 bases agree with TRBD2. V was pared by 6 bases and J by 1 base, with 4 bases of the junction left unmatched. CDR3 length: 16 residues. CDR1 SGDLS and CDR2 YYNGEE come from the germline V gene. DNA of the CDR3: TGTGCCAGCACCTGGACTAGCGGGATGAACACCGGGGAGCTGTTTTTT. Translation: CASTWTSGMNTGELFF.

The CDR3 DNA is TGTGCCTGGAGTGAATCTATAGGCGGTTCCCTCTACGAGCAGTACTTC. Protein sequence: CAWSESIGGSLYEQYF. The chain employs TRBV30 and TRBJ2-7; unclear D gene. The CDR3 length is 16 residues. The germline CDR1 and CDR2 sequences are GTSNPN and SVGIG (reference sequence). V gave up 1 base and J gave up 3 bases, with 19 bases separating them.

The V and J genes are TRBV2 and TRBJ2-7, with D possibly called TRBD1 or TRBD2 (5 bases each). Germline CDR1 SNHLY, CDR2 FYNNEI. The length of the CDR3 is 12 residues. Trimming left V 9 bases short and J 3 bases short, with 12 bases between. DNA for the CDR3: TGTGCCAGAGAGGGGAGTTTCTACGAGCAGTACTTC. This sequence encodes CAREGSFYEQYF.

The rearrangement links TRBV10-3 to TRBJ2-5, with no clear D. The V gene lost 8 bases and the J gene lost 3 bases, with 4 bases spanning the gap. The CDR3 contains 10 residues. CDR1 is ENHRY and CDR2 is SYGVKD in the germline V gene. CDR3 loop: CAIAEETQYF. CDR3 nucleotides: TGTGCCATCGCGGAAGAGACCCAGTACTTC.

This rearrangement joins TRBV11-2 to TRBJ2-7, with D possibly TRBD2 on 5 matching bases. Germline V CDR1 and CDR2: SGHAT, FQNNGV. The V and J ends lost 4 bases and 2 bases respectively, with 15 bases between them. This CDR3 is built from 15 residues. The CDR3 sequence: CASSSSGTLAYEQYF. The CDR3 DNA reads TGTGCCAGCAGCTCCTCGGGAACTTTAGCCTACGAGCAGTACTTC.

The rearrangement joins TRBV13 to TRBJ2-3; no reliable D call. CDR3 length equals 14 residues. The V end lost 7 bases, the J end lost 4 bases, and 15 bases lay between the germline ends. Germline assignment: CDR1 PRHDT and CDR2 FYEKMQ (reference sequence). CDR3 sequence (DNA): TGTGCCAGCACCCACCCAGAATGGCCAGATACGCAGTATTTT. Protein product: CASTHPEWPDTQYF.

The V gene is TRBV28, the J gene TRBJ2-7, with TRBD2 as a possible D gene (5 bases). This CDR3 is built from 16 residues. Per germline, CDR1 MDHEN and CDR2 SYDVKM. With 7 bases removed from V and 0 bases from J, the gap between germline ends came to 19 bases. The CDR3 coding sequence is TGTGCCAGCACCCCAGCTGACGGAGGTTCCTCCTACGAGCAGTACTTC. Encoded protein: CASTPADGGSSYEQYF.

The CDR3 spells CASSPSTGVDNEQFF. Here the CDR3 DNA reads TGTGCCAGCAGTCCCTCGACAGGGGTTGACAATGAGCAGTTCTTC. The chain recombines TRBV27 with TRBJ2-1; the match to TRBD1 covers 8 bases. Unmatched junction bases numbered 8, after V lost 5 bases and J lost 5 bases. Germline V gene data show CDR1 as MNHEY and CDR2 as SMNVEV (reference sequence). This CDR3 is 15 amino acids long.

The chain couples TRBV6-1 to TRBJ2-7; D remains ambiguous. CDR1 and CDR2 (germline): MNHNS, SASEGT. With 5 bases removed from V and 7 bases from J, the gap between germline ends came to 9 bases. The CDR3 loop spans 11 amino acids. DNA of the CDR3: TGTGCCAGCAGTTCCCTTCGGGAGCAGTACTTC. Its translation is CASSSLREQYF.

CDR3 sequence: CASKTGLGNNEQFF. CDR3 nucleotide sequence: TGTGCCAGCAAGACAGGACTAGGGAACAATGAGCAGTTCTTC. The gene calls are TRBV6-1 and TRBJ2-1; perhaps TRBD2 as D (7 bases). Per the germline V gene, CDR1 is MNHNS and CDR2 is SASEGT. V dropped 7 bases and J dropped 5 bases, with 15 bases sitting between them. The CDR3 is 14 residues long.

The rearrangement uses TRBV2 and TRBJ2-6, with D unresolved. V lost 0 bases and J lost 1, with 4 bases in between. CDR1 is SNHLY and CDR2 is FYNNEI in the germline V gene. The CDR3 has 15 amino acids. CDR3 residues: CASSEAISGANVLTF. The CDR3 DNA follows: TGTGCCAGCAGTGAAGCGATTTCTGGGGCCAACGTCCTGACTTTC.